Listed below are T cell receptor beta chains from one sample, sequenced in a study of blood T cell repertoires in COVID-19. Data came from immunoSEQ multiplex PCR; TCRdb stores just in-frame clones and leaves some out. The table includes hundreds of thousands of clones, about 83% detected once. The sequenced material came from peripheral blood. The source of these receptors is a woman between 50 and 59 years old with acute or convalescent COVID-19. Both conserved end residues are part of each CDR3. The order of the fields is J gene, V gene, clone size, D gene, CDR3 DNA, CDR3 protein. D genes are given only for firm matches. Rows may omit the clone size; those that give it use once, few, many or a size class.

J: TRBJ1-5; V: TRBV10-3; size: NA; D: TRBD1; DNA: TGTGCCATCAGTGATGTAGGACAGGGGGGGGATCAGCCCCAGCATTTT; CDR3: CAISDVGQGGDQPQHF
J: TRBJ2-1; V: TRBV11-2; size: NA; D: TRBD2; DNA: TGTGCCAGCAGCTTACTAGCGGCCCTGTCCCGGCAGTTCTTC; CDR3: CASSLLAALSRQFF
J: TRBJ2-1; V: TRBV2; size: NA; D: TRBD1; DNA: TGTGCCAGCAGTCCGGGACAGGGCTACAATGAGCAGTTCTTC; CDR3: CASSPGQGYNEQFF
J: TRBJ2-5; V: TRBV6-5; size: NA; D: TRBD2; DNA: TGTGCCAGCAAGGTAGCGGGTATCGAGACCCAGTACTTC; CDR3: CASKVAGIETQYF
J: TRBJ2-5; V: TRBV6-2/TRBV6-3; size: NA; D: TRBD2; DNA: TGTGCCAGCAGTTTAGCGGGAGGTGAGACCCAGTACTTC; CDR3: CASSLAGGETQYF
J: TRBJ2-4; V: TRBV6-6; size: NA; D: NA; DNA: TGTGCCACTCCGACAAGGCCGCTAGCCAAAAACATTCAGTACTTC; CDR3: CATPTRPLAKNIQYF
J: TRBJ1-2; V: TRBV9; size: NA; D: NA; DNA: TGTGCCAGCAGCGTAGAGGGCCGAGGGACTGGCGGCTATGGCTACACCTTC; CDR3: CASSVEGRGTGGYGYTF
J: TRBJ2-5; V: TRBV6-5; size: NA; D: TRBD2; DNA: TGTGCCAGCAGTTACACTAGCGGGAGGGAGAAGAGAACCCAGTACTTC; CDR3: CASSYTSGREKRTQYF
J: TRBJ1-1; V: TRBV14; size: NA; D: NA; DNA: TGTGCCAGCAGCCAAGCGGGACAGAACACTGAAGCTTTCTTT; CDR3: CASSQAGQNTEAFF
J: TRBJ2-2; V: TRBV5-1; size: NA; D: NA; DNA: TGCGCCAGCAGCAACCCGAACGGTAGCCCCGGGGAGCTGTTTTTT; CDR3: CASSNPNGSPGELFF
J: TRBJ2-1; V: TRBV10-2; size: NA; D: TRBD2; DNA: TGCGCCAGCAGTGAACCGCCCGGACTAGTTAATGAGCAGTTCTTC; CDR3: CASSEPPGLVNEQFF
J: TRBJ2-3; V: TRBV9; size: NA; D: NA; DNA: TGTGCCAGCAGCGCGCCAGCAGCGGCCACCGCAGATACGCAGTATTTT; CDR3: CASSAPAAATADTQYF
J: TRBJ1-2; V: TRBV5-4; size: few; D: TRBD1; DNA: TGTGCCAGCAGCTTTTCAGGGGGCGAGGGCTACACCTTC; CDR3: CASSFSGGEGYTF
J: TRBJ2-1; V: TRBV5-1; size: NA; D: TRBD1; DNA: TGCGCCAGCAGCCTCGAAACAGGGGGTAGTGAGCAGTTCTTC; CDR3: CASSLETGGSEQFF
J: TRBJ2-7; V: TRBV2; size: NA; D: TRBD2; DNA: TGTGCCAGCAGTCCCGATAATAGCGGGAGGGCCTCGGGGGAGCAGTACTTC; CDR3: CASSPDNSGRASGEQYF
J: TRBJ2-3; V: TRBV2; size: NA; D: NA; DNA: TGTGCCAGCAGGACAGATGGAGAGGATACGCAGTATTTT; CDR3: CASRTDGEDTQYF
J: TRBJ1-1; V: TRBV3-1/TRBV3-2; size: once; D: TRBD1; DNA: TGTGCCAGCAGCCCCCTGGGACAGGGGGCGAGAGCTTTCTTT; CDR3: CASSPLGQGARAFF
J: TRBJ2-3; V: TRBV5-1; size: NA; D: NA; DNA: TGCGCCAGCAGCTTGACCCGGTCCTCAGATACGCAGTATTTT; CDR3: CASSLTRSSDTQYF
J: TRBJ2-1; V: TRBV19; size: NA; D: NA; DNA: TGTGCCAGTAGTAGGTTTGACGACAGGTACAATGAGCAGTTCTTC; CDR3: CASSRFDDRYNEQFF
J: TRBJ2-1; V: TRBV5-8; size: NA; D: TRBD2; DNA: TGTGCCAGCAGCTTGGAGGGACTAGCGGCCCAAAGCTCCTACAATGAGCAGTTCTTC; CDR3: CASSLEGLAAQSSYNEQFF
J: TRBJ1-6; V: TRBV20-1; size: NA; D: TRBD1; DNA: TGCAGTGCTCGTGAGACAGGGCGTAATTCACCCCTCCACTTT; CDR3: CSARETGRNSPLHF
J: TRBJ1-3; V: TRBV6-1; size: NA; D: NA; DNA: TGTGCCAGCAGTGAAGGGGGAGTAGGGTCCTCTGGAAACACCATATATTTT; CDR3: CASSEGGVGSSGNTIYF
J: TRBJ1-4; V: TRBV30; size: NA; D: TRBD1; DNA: TGTGCCTGGAGTAAAGCACAGGACAGGCTTAATGAAAAACTGTTTTTT; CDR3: CAWSKAQDRLNEKLFF
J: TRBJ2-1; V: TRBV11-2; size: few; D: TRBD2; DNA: TGTGCCAGCAGCTCCCGGACTAGCGGGACGGATGAGCAGTTCTTC; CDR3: CASSSRTSGTDEQFF
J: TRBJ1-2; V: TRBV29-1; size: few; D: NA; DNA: TGCAGCGTTGAAGGACAGTCTAACTATGGCTACACCTTC; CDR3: CSVEGQSNYGYTF
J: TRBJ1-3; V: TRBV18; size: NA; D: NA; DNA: TGTGCCAGCCACGGACAGCTATCTGGAAACACCATATATTTT; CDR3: CASHGQLSGNTIYF
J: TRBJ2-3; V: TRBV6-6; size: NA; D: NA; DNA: TGTGCCAGCAGGCGGGATACGCAGTATTTT; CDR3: CASRRDTQYF
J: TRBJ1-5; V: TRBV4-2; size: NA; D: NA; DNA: TGTGCCAGCAGCCAAGAAGGGCAGGGAGGGCAGCCCCAGCATTTT; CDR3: CASSQEGQGGQPQHF
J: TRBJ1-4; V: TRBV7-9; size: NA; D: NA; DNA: TGTGCCAGCAGCTTAGATACAACTAATGAAAAACTGTTTTTT; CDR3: CASSLDTTNEKLFF
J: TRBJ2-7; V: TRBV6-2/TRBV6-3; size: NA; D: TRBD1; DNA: TGTGCCAGCAGTACCGGGACAGGGGCTCTCGAGCAGTACTTC; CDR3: CASSTGTGALEQYF
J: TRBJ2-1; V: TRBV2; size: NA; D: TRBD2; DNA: TGTGCCAGCAGTCGGACTAGCGGGAGGCCCGAGCAGTTCTTC; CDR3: CASSRTSGRPEQFF
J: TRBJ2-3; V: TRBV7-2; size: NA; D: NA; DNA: TGTGCCAGCAGCTTAGCCCGTGGCGGGACCACTAGCACAGATACGCAGTATTTT; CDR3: CASSLARGGTTSTDTQYF
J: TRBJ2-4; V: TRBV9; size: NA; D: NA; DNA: TGTGCCAGCAGCTCGCGACTAGAAGGAAACATTCAGTACTTC; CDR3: CASSSRLEGNIQYF
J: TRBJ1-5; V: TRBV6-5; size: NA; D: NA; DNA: TGTGCCAGCAGTTACAGGGGTGACGGTCAGCCCCAGCATTTT; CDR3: CASSYRGDGQPQHF
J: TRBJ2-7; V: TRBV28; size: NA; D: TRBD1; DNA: TGTGCCAGCAGTCGGGACAGGGCCTACGAGCAGTACTTC; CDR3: CASSRDRAYEQYF
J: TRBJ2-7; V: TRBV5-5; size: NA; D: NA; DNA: TGTGCCAGCAGCTTGGGCAGGGGGGTTTCCTACGAGCAGTACTTC; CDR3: CASSLGRGVSYEQYF
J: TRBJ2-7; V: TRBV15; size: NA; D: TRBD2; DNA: TGTGCCACCAGCCCTAGCGGTTCCTACGAGCAGTACTTC; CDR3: CATSPSGSYEQYF
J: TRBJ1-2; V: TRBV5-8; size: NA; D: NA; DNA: TGTGCCAGCAGCTCGCGTTTCTATGGCTACACCTTC; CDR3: CASSSRFYGYTF
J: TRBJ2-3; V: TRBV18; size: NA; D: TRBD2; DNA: TGTGCCAGCTCACCGCGAGCGGCTAGCGGGAACACAGATACGCAGTATTTT; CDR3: CASSPRAASGNTDTQYF
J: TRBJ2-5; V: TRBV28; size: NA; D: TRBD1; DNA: TGTGCCAGCAGTCCAGGGACAGGGAGGTGGCAAGAGACCCAGTACTTC; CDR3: CASSPGTGRWQETQYF
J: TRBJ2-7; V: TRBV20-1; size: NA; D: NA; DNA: TGCAGTGCTAGTAGAGGCTACGAGCAGTACTTC; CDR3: CSASRGYEQYF
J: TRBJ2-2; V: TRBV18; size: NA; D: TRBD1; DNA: TGTGCCAGCTCAGTTCGGACAGGGGGGAACACCGGGGAGCTGTTTTTT; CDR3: CASSVRTGGNTGELFF
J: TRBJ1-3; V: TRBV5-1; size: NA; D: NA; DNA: TGCGCCAGCAGCTCAGGCGACAGGCAAGGAAACACCATATATTTT; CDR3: CASSSGDRQGNTIYF
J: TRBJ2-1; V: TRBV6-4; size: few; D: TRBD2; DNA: TGTGCCAGCAGTGTATTAGCGGGGTACAATGAGCAGTTCTTC; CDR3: CASSVLAGYNEQFF
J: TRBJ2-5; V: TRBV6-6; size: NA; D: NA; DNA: TGTGCCAGCAGTTACATTAGCGCTCAAGAGACCCAGTACTTC; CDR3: CASSYISAQETQYF
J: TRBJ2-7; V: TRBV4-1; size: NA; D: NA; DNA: TGCGCCAGCAGCCAAGATTCAGGGGTTCTGGCCTACGAGCAGTACTTC; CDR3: CASSQDSGVLAYEQYF
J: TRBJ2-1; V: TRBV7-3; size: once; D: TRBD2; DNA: TGTGCCAGCAGCTTATCCCCTCCCGGGACTAGCTATGAGCAGTTCTTC; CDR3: CASSLSPPGTSYEQFF
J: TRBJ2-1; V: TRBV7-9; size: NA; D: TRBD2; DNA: TGTGCCAGCAGCTCTACCGGGACTAGCGGCAATGAGCAGTTCTTC; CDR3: CASSSTGTSGNEQFF
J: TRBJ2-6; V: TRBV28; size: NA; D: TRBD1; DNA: TGTGCCAGCAGTTTCGGGACAGCCTTAAATTCTGGGGCCAACGTCCTGACTTTC; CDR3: CASSFGTALNSGANVLTF
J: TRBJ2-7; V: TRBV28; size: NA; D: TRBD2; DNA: TGTGCCAGCAGTTCCATCCCCGGGACTAGCAGAGAGCAGTACTTC; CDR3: CASSSIPGTSREQYF
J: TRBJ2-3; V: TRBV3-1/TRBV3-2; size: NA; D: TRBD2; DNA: TGTGCCAGCAGCCGAGGAACTAGCGGGAGGCCAGATACGCAGTATTTT; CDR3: CASSRGTSGRPDTQYF
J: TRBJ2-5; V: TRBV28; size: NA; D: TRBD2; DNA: TGTGCCAGCAGTTCAGGGAGCGGGAGGGCCTCGGGTGGTGAGACCCAGTACTTC; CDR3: CASSSGSGRASGGETQYF
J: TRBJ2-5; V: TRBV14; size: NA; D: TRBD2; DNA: TGTGCCAGCAGCCAAGGACTAGCGGGAGAGACCCAGTACTTC; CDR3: CASSQGLAGETQYF
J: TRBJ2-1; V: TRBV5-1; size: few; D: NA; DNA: TGCGCCAGCAGCTTCAGAGGGGTGCGGGACAGTCACAATGAGCAGTTCTTC; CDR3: CASSFRGVRDSHNEQFF
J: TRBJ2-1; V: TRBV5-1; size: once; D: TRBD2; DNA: TGCGCCAGCAGACTAGCGGGAGACAATGAGCAGTTCTTC; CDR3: CASRLAGDNEQFF
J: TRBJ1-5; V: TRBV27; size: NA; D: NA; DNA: TGTGCCAGCAGGAATCAGGGCCAAGGTCAGCCCCAGCATTTT; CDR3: CASRNQGQGQPQHF
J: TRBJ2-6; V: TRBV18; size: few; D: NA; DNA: TGTGCCAGCTCATCTCCTAACTCTGGGGCCAACGTCCTGACTTTC; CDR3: CASSSPNSGANVLTF
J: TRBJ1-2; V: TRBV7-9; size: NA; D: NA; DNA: TGTGCCAGCAGCTCAGAAACCTATGGCTACACCTTC; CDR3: CASSSETYGYTF